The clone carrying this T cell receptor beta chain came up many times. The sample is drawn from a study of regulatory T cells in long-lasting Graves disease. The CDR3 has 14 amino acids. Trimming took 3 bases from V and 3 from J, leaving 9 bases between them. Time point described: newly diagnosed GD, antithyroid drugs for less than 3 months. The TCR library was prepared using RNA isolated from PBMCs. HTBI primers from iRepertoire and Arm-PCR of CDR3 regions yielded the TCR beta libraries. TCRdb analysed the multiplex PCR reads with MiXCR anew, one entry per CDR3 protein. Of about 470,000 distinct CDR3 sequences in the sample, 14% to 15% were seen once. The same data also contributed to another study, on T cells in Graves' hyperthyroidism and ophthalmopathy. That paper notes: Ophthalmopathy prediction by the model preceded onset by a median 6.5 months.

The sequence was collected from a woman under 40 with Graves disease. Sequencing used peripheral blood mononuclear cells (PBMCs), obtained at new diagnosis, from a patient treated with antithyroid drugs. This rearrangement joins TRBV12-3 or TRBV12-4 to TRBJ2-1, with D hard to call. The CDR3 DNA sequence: TGTGCCAGCAGTTTGGGTGGGCTCTACAATGAGCAGTTCTTC. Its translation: CASSLGGLYNEQFF.